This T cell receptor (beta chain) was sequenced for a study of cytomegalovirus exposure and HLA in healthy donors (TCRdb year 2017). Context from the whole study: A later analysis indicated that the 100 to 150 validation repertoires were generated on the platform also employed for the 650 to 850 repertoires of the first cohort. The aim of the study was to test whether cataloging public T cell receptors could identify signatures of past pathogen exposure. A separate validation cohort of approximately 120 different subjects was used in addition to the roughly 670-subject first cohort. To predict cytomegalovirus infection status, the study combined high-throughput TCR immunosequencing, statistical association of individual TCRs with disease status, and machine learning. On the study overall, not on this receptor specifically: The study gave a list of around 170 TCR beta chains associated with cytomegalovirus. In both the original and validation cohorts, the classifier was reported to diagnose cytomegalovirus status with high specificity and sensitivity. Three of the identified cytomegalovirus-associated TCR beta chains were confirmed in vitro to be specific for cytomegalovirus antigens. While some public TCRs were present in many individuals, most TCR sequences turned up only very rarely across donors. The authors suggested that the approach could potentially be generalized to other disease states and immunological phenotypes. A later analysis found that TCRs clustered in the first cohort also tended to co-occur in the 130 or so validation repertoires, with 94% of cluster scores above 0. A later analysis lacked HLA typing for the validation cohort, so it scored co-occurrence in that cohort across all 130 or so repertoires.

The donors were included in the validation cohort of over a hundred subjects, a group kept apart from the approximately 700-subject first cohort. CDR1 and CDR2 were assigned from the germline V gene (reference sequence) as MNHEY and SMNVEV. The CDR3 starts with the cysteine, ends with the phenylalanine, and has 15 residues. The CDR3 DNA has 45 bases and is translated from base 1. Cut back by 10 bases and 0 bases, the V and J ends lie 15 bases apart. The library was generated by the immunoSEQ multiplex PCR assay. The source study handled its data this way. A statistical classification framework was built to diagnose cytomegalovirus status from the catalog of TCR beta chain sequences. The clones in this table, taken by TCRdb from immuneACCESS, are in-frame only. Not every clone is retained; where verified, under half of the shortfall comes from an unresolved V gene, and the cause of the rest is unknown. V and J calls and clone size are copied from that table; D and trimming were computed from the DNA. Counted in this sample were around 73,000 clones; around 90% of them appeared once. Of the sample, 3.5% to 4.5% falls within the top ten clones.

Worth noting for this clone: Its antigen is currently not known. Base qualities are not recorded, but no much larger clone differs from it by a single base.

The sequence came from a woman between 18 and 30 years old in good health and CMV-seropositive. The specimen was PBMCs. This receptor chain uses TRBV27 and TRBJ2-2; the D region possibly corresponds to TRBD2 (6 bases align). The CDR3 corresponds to CATRVGGPNTGELFF. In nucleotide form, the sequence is TGTGCCACCCGCGTGGGGGGACCGAACACCGGGGAGCTGTTTTTT.